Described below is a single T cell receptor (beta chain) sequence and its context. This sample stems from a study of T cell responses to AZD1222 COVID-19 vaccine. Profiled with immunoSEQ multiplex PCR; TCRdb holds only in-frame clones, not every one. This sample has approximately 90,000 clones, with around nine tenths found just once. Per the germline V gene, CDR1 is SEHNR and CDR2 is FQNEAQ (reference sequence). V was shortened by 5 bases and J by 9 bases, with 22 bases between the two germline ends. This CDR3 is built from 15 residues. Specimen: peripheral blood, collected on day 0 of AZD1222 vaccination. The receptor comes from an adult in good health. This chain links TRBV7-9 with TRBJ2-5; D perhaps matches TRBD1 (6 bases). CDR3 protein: CASSPRGGRDRSQYF. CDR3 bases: TGTGCCAGCAGCCCCCGAGGGGGACGAGATCGCTCCCAGTACTTC.